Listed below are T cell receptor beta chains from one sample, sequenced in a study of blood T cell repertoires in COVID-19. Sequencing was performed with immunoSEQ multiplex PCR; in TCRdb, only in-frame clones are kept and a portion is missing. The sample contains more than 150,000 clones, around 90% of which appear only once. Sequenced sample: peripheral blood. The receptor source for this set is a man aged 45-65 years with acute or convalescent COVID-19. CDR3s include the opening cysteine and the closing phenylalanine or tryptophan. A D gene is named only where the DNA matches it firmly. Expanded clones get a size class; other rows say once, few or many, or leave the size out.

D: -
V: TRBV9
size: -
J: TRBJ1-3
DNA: TGTGCCAGCAGCGTAGACTATGACTCTGGAAACACCATATATTTT
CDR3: CASSVDYDSGNTIYF

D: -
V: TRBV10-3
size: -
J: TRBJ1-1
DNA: TGTGCCATAACACAGGGTTTGGACACTGAAGCTTTCTTT
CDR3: CAITQGLDTEAFF

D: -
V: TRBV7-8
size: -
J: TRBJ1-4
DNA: TGTGCCAGCAGCTCCTTCGGGGGGGAACTGTTTTTT
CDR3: CASSSFGGELFF

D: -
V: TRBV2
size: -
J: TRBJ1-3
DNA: TGTGCCAGCAGTGCGAACAGAGTCTCTGGAAACACCATATATTTT
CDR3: CASSANRVSGNTIYF

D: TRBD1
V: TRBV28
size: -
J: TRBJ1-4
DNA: TGTGCCAGCAGGGGCCGGGACAGGGTTGAAAAACTGTTTTTT
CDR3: CASRGRDRVEKLFF

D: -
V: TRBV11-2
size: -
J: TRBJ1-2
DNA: TGTGCCAGCAGCTTAGAGGCCAGCTATGGCTACACCTTC
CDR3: CASSLEASYGYTF

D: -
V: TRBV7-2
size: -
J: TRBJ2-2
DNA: TGTGCCAGCAGCTTAGGCCCTAGACGCAGGGATCAAGCCGGGGAGCTGTTTTTT
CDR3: CASSLGPRRRDQAGELFF

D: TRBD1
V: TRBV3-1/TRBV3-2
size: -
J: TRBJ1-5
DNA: TGTGCCAGCAGCCCGACTACAGGGGTAGCTCAGCCCCAGCATTTT
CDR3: CASSPTTGVAQPQHF

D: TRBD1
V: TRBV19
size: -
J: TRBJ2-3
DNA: TGTGCCAGTAGTATGGATAGGGACAGAGATACGCAGTATTTT
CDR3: CASSMDRDRDTQYF

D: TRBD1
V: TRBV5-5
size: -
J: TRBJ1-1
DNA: TGTGCCAGCAGCCGACAGGGCGACACTGAAGCTTTCTTT
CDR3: CASSRQGDTEAFF

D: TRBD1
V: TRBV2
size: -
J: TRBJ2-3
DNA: TGTGCCAGCAGTGACTCTGGGACAGCTCGATCCACAGATACGCAGTATTTT
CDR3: CASSDSGTARSTDTQYF

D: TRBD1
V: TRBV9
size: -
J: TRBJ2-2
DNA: TGTGCCAGCAGCGTAGCGGGACAGGGTTTTACCGGGGAGCTGTTTTTT
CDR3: CASSVAGQGFTGELFF

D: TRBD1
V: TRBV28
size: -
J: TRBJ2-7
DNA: TGTGCCAGCGTCCCGGGACAGGCAACCTACGAGCAGTACTTC
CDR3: CASVPGQATYEQYF

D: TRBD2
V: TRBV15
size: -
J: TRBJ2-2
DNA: TGTGCCACCAGCAAGCGGGGGGGCCTCACCGGGGAGCTGTTTTTT
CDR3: CATSKRGGLTGELFF

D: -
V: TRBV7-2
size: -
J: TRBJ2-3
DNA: TGTGCCAGCAGTAAAACAGGGAAAGATACGCAGTATTTT
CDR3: CASSKTGKDTQYF

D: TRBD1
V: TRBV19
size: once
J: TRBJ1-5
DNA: TGTGCCAGTAGTCCACGGACAGGGGGCCGTGCTCAGCCCCAGCATTTT
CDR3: CASSPRTGGRAQPQHF

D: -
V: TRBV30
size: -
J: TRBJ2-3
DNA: TGTGCCTGGAGGGACGGGACAACCACAGATACGCAGTATTTT
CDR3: CAWRDGTTTDTQYF

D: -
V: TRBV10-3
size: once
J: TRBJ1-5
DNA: TGTGCCATCAGCGCCGACAGTGTGAATCAGCCCCAGCATTTT
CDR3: CAISADSVNQPQHF

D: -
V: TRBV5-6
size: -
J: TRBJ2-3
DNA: TGTGCCAGCAGCGTGTCAAGGGGCTACACAGATACGCAGTATTTT
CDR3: CASSVSRGYTDTQYF

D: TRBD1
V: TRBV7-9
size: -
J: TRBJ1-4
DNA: TGTGCCAGCAGCTCGGGACAGCTAAATGAAAAACTGTTTTTT
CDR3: CASSSGQLNEKLFF

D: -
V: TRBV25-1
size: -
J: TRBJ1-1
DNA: TGTGCCAGCAGGACGGGGGGCGGTGAAGCTTTCTTT
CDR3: CASRTGGGEAFF

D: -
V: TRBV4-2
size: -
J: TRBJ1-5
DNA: TGTGCCAGCAGCTCGGACAGAGATCAGCCCCAGCATTTT
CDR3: CASSSDRDQPQHF

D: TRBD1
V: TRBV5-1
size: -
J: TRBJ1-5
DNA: TGCGCCAGCAGCTTGGGACCCACAGGGGGCCCGGGACAGCCCCAGCATTTT
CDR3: CASSLGPTGGPGQPQHF

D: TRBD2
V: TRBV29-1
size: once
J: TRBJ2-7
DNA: TGCAGCGTTGGTGGGACTAGCGTGACCTACGAGCAGTACTTC
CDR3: CSVGGTSVTYEQYF

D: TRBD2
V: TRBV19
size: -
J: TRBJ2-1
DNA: TGTGCCAGTACGGGGGGGCGGGAGGTTGGCAAAACTGAGCAGTTCTTC
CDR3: CASTGGREVGKTEQFF

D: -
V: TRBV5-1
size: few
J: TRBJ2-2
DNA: TGCGCCAGCGCCCCCGGGGGGCAAGGGGAGCTGTTTTTT
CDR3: CASAPGGQGELFF

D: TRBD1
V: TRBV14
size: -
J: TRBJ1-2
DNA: TGTGCCAGCAGCACAGGGGTTGTCGGCTACACCTTC
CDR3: CASSTGVVGYTF

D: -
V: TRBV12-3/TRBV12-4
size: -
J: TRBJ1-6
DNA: TGTGCCAGCAGGGTGACTACTTCACCCCTCCACTTT
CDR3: CASRVTTSPLHF

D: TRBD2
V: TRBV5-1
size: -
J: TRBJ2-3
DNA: TGCGCCAGCAGCCCCGACGGGAGGTGGGGGAGCGGGACAGATACGCAGTATTTT
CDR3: CASSPDGRWGSGTDTQYF